The sequence of this T cell receptor (beta chain) was determined in a study of T cells in Graves' hyperthyroidism and ophthalmopathy. Regions amplified from RNA transcripts were the TCR beta CDR3 regions. Initially, a first-round RT-PCR of the TCR CDR3 employed the HTBI primer set. TCRdb called the multiplex PCR reads again in MiXCR, with one record for every CDR3 protein. The sample has around 340,000 distinct CDR3 sequences; roughly 15% are singletons. The ends lost 3 bases at V and 1 base at J; junction bases unmatched: 2. Germline-derived CDR1 and CDR2 are SGHRS and YFSETQ. The CDR3 is 15 residues long.

This clonotype was sampled from a woman in her thirties with Graves' hyperthyroidism that later progressed to Graves' ophthalmopathy. The sequenced material came from blood. This chain uses TRBV5-1 with TRBJ2-2, with TRBD1 matching 8 bases. The CDR3 spells CASSSGQVNTGELFF. CDR3 nucleotide sequence: TGCGCCAGCAGCTCGGGACAGGTGAACACCGGGGAGCTGTTTTTT.